This T cell receptor (beta chain) was recovered during a study of cytomegalovirus exposure and HLA in healthy donors (dated by TCRdb to 2017 to 2019). Study-wide context: According to an earlier analysis of around 600 of the donors, about 179 million T cells yielded over 90 million unique TCR beta sequences and 276 Gb of sequence data. Roughly 5 DR-DQ haplotypes were handled as single units for association and clustering, since linkage in the cohort was strong. The study profiled the T cell repertoires of hundreds of subjects by immunosequencing and related them to cytomegalovirus serostatus. Alongside the repertoire data, information on donor age, sex, ethnicity and CMV serostatus was compiled. To predict cytomegalovirus infection status, the study combined high-throughput TCR immunosequencing, statistical association of individual TCRs with disease status, and machine learning. Rather than drawing on any new phenotypic data, the later analysis identified candidate immune exposures from TCR beta sequences and the way those sequences occurred across donors. A later analysis re-examined previously published TCR beta repertoires from roughly 720 donors and added high-resolution HLA genotyping to investigate patterns of TCR occurrence. In addition to the first cohort of approximately 670 subjects, a separate validation cohort of approximately 120 different subjects was used. The genetic ancestry cluster associated with self-reported Caucasian donors included 65% to 90% of the 300 to 400 genotyped donors. A later genetic analysis used genome-wide SNP genotypes for about 60% of the roughly 670 donors, treating that subset as a discovery cohort. Typing coverage varied by locus: about 620-640 donors for A, B, C, DRB1 and DQB1; under 550 for DQA1; more than 600 for DPA1; 400 to 480 for DPB1. Both class I and class II loci were covered by HLA typing, at four-digit resolution. The study aimed to test whether signatures of past pathogen exposure could be identified by cataloging public T cell receptors. An early release that covered more than 550 HLA-typed donors contained approximately 300 gigabases of sequencing data and 65 million to 100 million unique TCR sequences. An earlier analysis of around 540 of the donors applied high-throughput TCR beta sequencing to assess whether each TCR beta V gene segment acted as functional or pseudogenic. Across 300 to 400 genotyped donors of the cohort, an average of about 240,000 unique TCR beta nucleotide sequences per donor were sequenced, and approximately 17% of those sequences were non-productive. All discovery cohort repertoires had been generated on a single sequencing platform. What the research found in general, with its limitations: While some public TCRs were present in many individuals, most TCR sequences turned up only very rarely across donors. The sequencing pipeline was judged likely to have produced a cluster of highly shared sequence variants as a technical artifact. Most CMV-associated TCR beta chains appeared to be HLA-restricted in a later analysis, and the HLA associations seemed to be driven largely by CMV exposure. A later analysis associated about 18,000 TCR beta sequences with specific HLA alleles at a false discovery rate of 0.05. Because the 87-base-pair reads could not distinguish some IMGT-functional V segments, including TRBV6-2 and TRBV6-3, those segments were excluded. In the study, some 160 TCR beta chains were listed as associated with cytomegalovirus. Strong co-occurrence of HLA alleles, especially DR and DQ, made assigning TCR associations to individual alleles difficult. In a later analysis, TCR association rates were found to vary across HLA loci, with the most associated TCRs seen for DRB1 alleles and the fewest for HLA-C alleles. In vitro tests confirmed that a few of the cytomegalovirus-associated TCR beta chains recognize cytomegalovirus antigens. V-gene and J-gene trimming of TCR beta chains was associated with a missense DCLRE1C variant in a later genetic analysis, and the association was replicated in an independent cohort. Compared with the approximately 670-donor mean, donors in an Asian-associated ancestry cluster had fewer N-insertions in productive TCRs, according to a later genetic analysis. According to the authors, the approach could potentially be generalized to other disease states and immunological phenotypes. The only immune exposure information available for the cohort was CMV serostatus. Several of the top co-occurrence clusters appeared to be linked to parvovirus B19, influenza, CMV and Epstein-Barr virus, according to a later analysis. The classifier was reported to diagnose cytomegalovirus status with high specificity and sensitivity in both the original and validation cohorts. Sequencing depth was assumed to be roughly uniform across donors in the presence/absence analyses, though that assumption may not hold. A further reported finding was that TCR beta sequences accurately predicted the HLA-A and HLA-B alleles for most subjects in the first cohort. Because HLA typing was missing for some donors at each locus, association tests included only the typed subset. In a later analysis, HLA-associated TCR beta chains showed more clonal expansion and lower generation probabilities than non-associated chains that were equally common. Because counts were too low, more than 15 rarely observed V segments, including chromosome 9 orphons, were excluded from the earlier analysis of some 590 of the donors. Only TCR beta chains were sequenced in this cohort, and the absence of alpha or paired-chain data limited detectable features. Linkage disequilibrium might explain the correlated functional status among segregating V segments, but an unknown experimental factor could not be excluded. An earlier analysis of 450 to 750 of the donors showed that most TCR beta V segments appeared in productive rearrangements either about 87% or about 30% of the time, which broadly matched IMGT annotations.

CDR3 length: 14 amino acids, cysteine to phenylalanine. Only the CDR3 DNA stays, 42 bases, in frame from base 1. V gives up 0 bases and J gives up 4 bases, and the segment between their germline ends measures 11 bases. The germline V gene supplies CDR1 SGDLS and CDR2 YYNGEE. The cohort comprised around 700 healthy bone marrow donors. At the time of sampling, every cohort member was nominally healthy, though immune exposures that went unrecorded were likely present. The donor tested CMV seronegative and was one of the 352 seronegative cohort members. A peripheral blood sample was provided by each donor, and peripheral blood mononuclear cells were used for TCR beta sequencing. Genomic DNA was extracted from the blood cell samples with the Qiagen DNeasy Blood Extraction Kit. Worth noting for this clone: Its antigen target is currently unknown.

The library was built by means of the immunoSEQ multiplex PCR assay. For the multiplex PCR, a mixture combining 60 forward primers for TCR Vbeta segments and 13 reverse primers for TCR Jbeta segments was used. The CDR3 region of rearranged TCR beta genes was amplified from genomic DNA by a multiplex PCR assay. The amplified TCR beta libraries were sequenced on the Illumina HiSeq System as 87-base-pair reads. On the authors' methods: A later analysis counted tens of millions of unique TCR beta chains across the 666 repertoires, and about 10 million of these chains were shared by at least two donors. To remove PCR and sequencing errors, raw reads were error-corrected and collapsed into unique sequences using a nearest-neighbor algorithm that merged closely related sequences. To assign V, D and J gene segments, CDR3 sequences were aligned to IMGT reference sequences. For a sequence to be retained, at least a six-nucleotide match to both a V gene segment and a J gene segment was required. Rearrangements were called productive when the CDR3 lacked stop codons and stayed in frame with V and J; all others were non-productive. Following IMGT convention, CDR3 was defined as the stretch from the second conserved V-encoded cysteine up to the conserved J-encoded phenylalanine. Sequences without an unambiguous match to a single V gene segment were excluded from the earlier analysis of over 500 of the donors. An earlier analysis of around 600 of the donors classified V segments as functional when productive rearrangements were above 56.7% and as segregating when the standard deviation between donors was above 5%. To diagnose cytomegalovirus status from the catalog of TCR beta chain sequences, a statistical classification framework was built. In a later analysis, V and J genes were assigned by comparing TCR nucleotide sequences against IMGT/GENE-DB human TR gene sequences. A later analysis assigned CDR3 sequences and most-parsimonious VDJ recombination scenarios with the TCRdist pipeline. In a later analysis, every TCR beta chain was defined by the combination of its CDR3 amino acid sequence and its V-gene family, and reads without a unique V-gene family were dropped. A later analysis removed 550 to 700 highly shared, low-generation-probability nucleotide sequences to deal with suspected cross-contamination and a sequencing artifact. In a later analysis, a clonal expansion index was calculated for each public chain from normalized within-repertoire ranks of inferred template counts. Generation probabilities in a later analysis came from a VDJ recombination model fitted to out-of-frame rearrangements, and those results were checked against IGoR. A later analysis scored TCR-TCR, TCR-HLA and TCR-CMV co-occurrence with hypergeometric tests, applying a repertoire-size bias correction to TCR pairs. A later analysis estimated false discovery rates by permuting HLA or CMV assignments 20 times. A later analysis grouped co-occurring TCRs with DBSCAN, adding TCRdist sequence similarity when clustering within HLA-allele-positive subsets. For co-occurrence clustering, repertoires with fewer than 30,000 or more than 120,000 public chains were excluded, along with four to six repertoires with anomalous nucleotide sharing. In its TCRdb copy, this immuneACCESS table keeps in-frame sequences only and misses some clones. Where compared with another copy, unresolved V genes explain less than half of these, and the others have no known cause. The V and J calls and the clone size are those of that table, but D and trimming were determined from the DNA. The sample table records tens of thousands of clones. Less than 2% of the sample comes from the top ten.

This clonotype was obtained from a woman in her twenties or thirties in good health and CMV-seronegative. The sample comprised PBMCs. Rearrangement joined TRBV9 to TRBJ2-7; TRBD1 might be the D gene, on 6 matching bases. Here the CDR3 is given as CASSVGGQGYEQYF. The DNA reads TGTGCCAGCAGCGTAGGTGGGCAGGGGTACGAGCAGTACTTC.